These 16 T cell receptor beta chains were sequenced from one sample in a study of T cell responses to AZD1222 COVID-19 vaccine. Method: immunoSEQ multiplex PCR; TCRdb's copy keeps in-frame clones and lacks some. The repertoire holds some 160,000 clones, with roughly 90% as singletons. Sample: peripheral blood, taken on day 0 of AZD1222 vaccination. These TCRs come from an adult in good health.

The chain employs TRBV7-2 and TRBJ1-2, with D maybe TRBD1 (5 bases). With 5 bases removed from V and 2 bases from J, the gap between germline ends came to 9 bases. This CDR3 is built from 13 residues. Looked up from germline, CDR1 is SGHTA and CDR2 is FQGNSA. CDR3: CASSIRDNYGYTF. Written as DNA, the CDR3 is TGTGCCAGCAGCATCCGGGACAACTATGGCTACACCTTC.

About this clone itself: Other DNA sequences within the sample encode an identical CDR3. The V gene is TRBV7-9, the J gene TRBJ2-3; 8 bases align to TRBD1. The V gene's germline CDR1 is SEHNR and CDR2 FQNEAQ (reference sequence). V shed 6 bases, J shed 0 bases, and the junction held 2 bases outside the gene matches. The CDR3 extends over 14 amino acids. Written as DNA, the CDR3 is TGTGCCAGCAGTTGGACAGGGAGCACAGATACGCAGTATTTT. Amino acid sequence: CASSWTGSTDTQYF.

V usage is TRBV12-3 or TRBV12-4 and J usage is TRBJ1-6; D is ambiguous. CDR3 length: 11 amino acids. Trimming pared 1 base from V and 13 bases from J, leaving 5 bases between. The CDR3 reads CASSLGFPLHF. The CDR3 nucleotides are TGTGCCAGCAGTTTAGGGTTTCCCCTCCACTTT.

The V call is TRBV29-1, the J call TRBJ1-3, with 8 bases aligning to TRBD1. CDR3 length equals 15 residues. Germline V CDR1 and CDR2: SQVTM, ANQGSEA. J lost 4 bases, V lost 0 bases, and 5 bases had no gene match. This CDR3 is CSVEEPQGAGNTIYF. The CDR3 region has the DNA TGCAGCGTTGAAGAGCCCCAGGGGGCGGGAAACACCATATATTTT.

On this clone: Compared with germline, one end of the junction differs, possibly owing to a read error. The chain uses TRBV12-5 and TRBJ2-5; D call uncertain. CDR1 LGHNT and CDR2 FRNRAP come from the germline V gene. This CDR3 has 14 amino acids. The CDR3 protein is CASGLPVYQGTQYF. The CDR3 DNA reads TGTGCTAGTGGTTTGCCGGTTTACCAAGGGACCCAGTACTTC.

The chain is built from TRBV7-2 and TRBJ2-3; D gene uncertain. Germline assignment: CDR1 SGHTA and CDR2 FQGNSA. The CDR3 sequence is 16 residues long. V lost 5 bases and J lost 0, with 15 bases in between. The CDR3: CASSPRAPTSTDTQYF. Here the CDR3 DNA reads TGTGCCAGCAGCCCACGAGCACCCACTAGCACAGATACGCAGTATTTT.

The rearrangement joins TRBV7-2 to TRBJ1-2; a possible D gene is TRBD1 (5 bases). CDR1 and CDR2 from the germline V gene are SGHTA and FQGNSA. This CDR3 comprises 15 residues. V was shortened by 1 base and J by 6 bases, with 15 bases between the two germline ends. The CDR3, as DNA: TGTGCCAGCAGCTTAGAGGCAGGGAAGAGGGATGGCTACACCTTC. Its translation is CASSLEAGKRDGYTF.

This chain connects TRBV2 to TRBJ1-2, with D maybe TRBD1 (6 bases). This CDR3 is 14 amino acids long. V lost 7 bases, J lost 3 bases, and 15 bases lay in between. Looked up from germline, CDR1 is SNHLY and CDR2 is FYNNEI. The CDR3 loop is CASTGQGTYYGYTF. DNA of the CDR3: TGTGCCAGCACGGGGCAGGGGACTTACTATGGCTACACCTTC. Using reference TRBV2 and TRBJ1-2 for the parts outside the CDR3, the full variable domain is EPEVTQTPSHQVTQMGQEVILRCVPISNHLYFYWYRQILGQKVEFLVSFYNNEISEKSEIFDDQFSVERPDGSNFTLKIRSTKLEDSAMYFCASTGQGTYYGYTFGSGTRLTVV.

The chain couples TRBV27 to TRBJ2-1, with a tentative D call TRBD1 (6 bases). The length of the CDR3 is 16 residues. CDR1 MNHEY and CDR2 SMNVEV come from the germline V gene (reference sequence). V was clipped by 4 bases and J by 3 bases, with 16 bases between them. The CDR3 coding sequence is TGTGCCAGCAGTTCTCGGACAGCCCGATACTACAATGAGCAGTTCTTC. Its translation: CASSSRTARYYNEQFF.

This clone has a single count. V usage is TRBV7-8 and J usage is TRBJ1-1; perhaps TRBD1 as D (5 bases). The CDR3 sequence is 15 residues long. Germline V gene data show CDR1 as SGHVS and CDR2 as FQNEAQ. Trimming took off 5 bases at V and 1 base at J, with 14 bases between the two ends. The CDR3 spells CASSPGQGKNTEAFF. The CDR3 nucleotides are TGTGCCAGCAGCCCCGGACAAGGAAAGAACACTGAAGCTTTCTTT.

The chain employs TRBV7-6 and TRBJ2-2, with 9 bases that match TRBD2. The length of the CDR3 is 20 residues. Unmatched junction bases numbered 19, after V lost 7 bases and J lost 1 base. Looked up from germline, CDR1 is SGHVS and CDR2 is FNYEAQ. Here the CDR3 reads CASIQRRASGAAENTGELFF. The CDR3 region has the DNA TGTGCCAGCATCCAGCGGAGGGCTAGCGGGGCCGCCGAGAACACCGGGGAGCTGTTTTTT.

The V gene is TRBV19, the J gene TRBJ2-1; 14 bases map to TRBD2. Trimming removed 5 bases from V and 4 bases from J; junction bases left unmatched: 13. The CDR3 totals 19 residues. Germline V CDR1 and CDR2: LNHDA, SQIVND (reference sequence). For the CDR3, the DNA is TGTGCCAGTAGTGCCGGACTAGCGGGAGGATTAGGAGGATACAATGAGCAGTTCTTC. This sequence encodes CASSAGLAGGLGGYNEQFF.

The genes are TRBV5-1 and TRBJ2-5; TRBD1 agrees at 9 bases. CDR1 and CDR2 from the germline V gene are SGHRS and YFSETQ. The CDR3 spans 14 residues. The trim removed 5 bases at V and 6 bases at J, leaving 8 bases unmatched. CDR3 loop: CASSYGTGSQTQYF. The DNA for the CDR3 is TGCGCCAGCAGTTATGGGACAGGGAGCCAGACCCAGTACTTC.

The chain is built from TRBV7-2 and TRBJ2-1; D gene unclear. Trimming removed 4 bases at V and 3 bases at J, with 10 bases between. Per germline, CDR1 SGHTA and CDR2 FQGNSA. This CDR3 comprises 14 residues. CDR3 residues: CASSSSSYYNEQFF. For the CDR3, the DNA is TGTGCCAGCAGCTCCTCTTCTTACTACAATGAGCAGTTCTTC.

The V gene is TRBV12-3 or TRBV12-4, the J gene TRBJ2-1; a weak D match, TRBD2 (6 bases). The ends were cut back, 8 bases at V and 12 bases at J, with 20 bases in the middle. The CDR3 is made up of 13 amino acids. The CDR3 region has the DNA TGTGCCAGCCAGGACTACAAGCATGGGCGGCAGTTCTTC. Amino acids: CASQDYKHGRQFF.

This chain uses TRBV12-3 or TRBV12-4 with TRBJ1-5; maybe TRBD1 (5 bases). The V gene lost 3 bases and the J gene lost 6 bases, with 9 bases spanning the gap. This CDR3 contains 13 residues. The CDR3 loop reads CASSLGGFQPQHF. In DNA form, the CDR3 reads TGTGCCAGCAGTTTGGGGGGGTTTCAGCCCCAGCATTTT.